The present T cell receptor beta chain was sequenced within a study of cytomegalovirus exposure and HLA in healthy donors. General study results and limits: Later analysis associated a missense DCLRE1C variant with TCR beta V- and J-gene trimming. It was reported that TCR beta sequences correctly inferred the HLA-A and HLA-B alleles for most subjects.

The primer mix had 60 Vbeta and 13 Jbeta primers. Here immunoSEQ multiplex PCR was the method, and the copy in TCRdb shows in-frame clones only, minus some. This sample's clone table lists around 33,000 clones. CDR1 and CDR2 from the germline V gene are GTSNPN and SVGIG (reference sequence). CDR3 length: 14 amino acids. Trimming took 5 bases from V and 6 from J; bases not matched to a gene: 8. With regard to this clone: The antigen is not known.

The origin of this receptor is a man aged 40-55 years in good health and CMV-seronegative. The V gene is TRBV30, the J gene TRBJ1-4; the match to TRBD1 covers 8 bases. Sequencing used PBMCs. CDR3 region: CAWAGGSEYEKLFF. The CDR3 coding sequence is TGTGCCTGGGCAGGGGGCTCTGAGTATGAAAAACTGTTTTTT. Full variable domain (missing parts from reference TRBV30 and TRBJ1-4): SQTIHQWPATLVQPVGSPLSLECTVEGTSNPNLYWYRQAAGRGLQLLFYSVGIGQISSEVPQNLSASRPQDRQFILSSKKLLLSDSGFYLCAWAGGSEYEKLFFGSGTQLSVL.